This entry concerns a single T cell receptor beta chain. Antigen specificity is unknown. The CDR3 is 12 amino acids. Per the germline V gene, CDR1 is GTSNPN and CDR2 is SVGIG (reference sequence). The ends were cut back, 2 bases at V and 3 bases at J, with 8 bases in the middle. PCR used 60 Vbeta primers and 13 Jbeta primers. The data were produced by immunoSEQ multiplex PCR, yet TCRdb's version contains in-frame clones alone and is incomplete. This sample carries about 97,000 clones, around 85% of them seen once, and the ten largest clones take about 3.9%. This record comes from a study of cytomegalovirus exposure and HLA in healthy donors. Findings and caveats of the study: Apparent HLA restriction characterized most CMV-associated TCR beta chains in a later analysis.

Sequenced: PBMCs. The clonotype comes from a young man in good health and CMV-seronegative. The V gene is TRBV30, the J gene TRBJ2-7, with D tentatively TRBD1 (5 bases). The DNA of the CDR3 is TGTGCCTGGAGTCGACAGAACTACGAGCAGTACTTC. Translated: CAWSRQNYEQYF.